Below, one T cell receptor (beta chain) is given with its context. This entry comes from a study of monozygotic twins with inflammatory bowel disease. From its re-call of the 5' RACE reads, TCRdb lists each CDR3 protein once, without DNA. This table holds 350,000 to 500,000 distinct CDR3 sequences. This TCR came from a human donor with ulcerative colitis or Crohn's disease, or a healthy co-twin of an affected twin (not recorded which). Sequenced material: blood.

The CDR3 sequence: CASFSRPGLAGVSEQFF. The J gene is TRBJ2-1, the V gene TRBV27; the TRBD2 assignment by TCRdb is unverifiable without DNA. Germline CDR1 is MNHEY and CDR2 is SMNVEV (reference sequence). The CDR3 length is 17 residues.